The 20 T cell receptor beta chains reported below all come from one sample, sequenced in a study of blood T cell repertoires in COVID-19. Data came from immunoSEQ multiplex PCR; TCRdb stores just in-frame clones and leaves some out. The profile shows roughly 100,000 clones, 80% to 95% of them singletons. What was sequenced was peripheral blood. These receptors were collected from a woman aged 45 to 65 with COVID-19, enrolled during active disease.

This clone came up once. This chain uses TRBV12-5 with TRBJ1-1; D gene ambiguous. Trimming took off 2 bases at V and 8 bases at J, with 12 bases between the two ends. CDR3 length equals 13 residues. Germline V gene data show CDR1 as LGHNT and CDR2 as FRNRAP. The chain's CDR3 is CASGLSPAAEAFF. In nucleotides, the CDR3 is TGTGCTAGTGGTTTGTCCCCCGCGGCCGAAGCTTTCTTT.

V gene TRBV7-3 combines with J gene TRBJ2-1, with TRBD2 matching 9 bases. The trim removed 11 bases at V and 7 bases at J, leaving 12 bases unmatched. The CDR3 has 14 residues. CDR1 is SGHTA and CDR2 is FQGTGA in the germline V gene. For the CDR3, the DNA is TGTGCCGGCGTCTTGGGACTAGCTATAAATGAGCAGTTCTTC. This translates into CAGVLGLAINEQFF. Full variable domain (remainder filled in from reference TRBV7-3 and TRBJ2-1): GAGVSQTPSNKVTEKGKYVELRCDPISGHTALYWYRQSLGQGPEFLIYFQGTGAADDSGLPNDRFFAVRPEGSVSTLKIQRTERGDSAVYLCAGVLGLAINEQFFGPGTRLTVL.

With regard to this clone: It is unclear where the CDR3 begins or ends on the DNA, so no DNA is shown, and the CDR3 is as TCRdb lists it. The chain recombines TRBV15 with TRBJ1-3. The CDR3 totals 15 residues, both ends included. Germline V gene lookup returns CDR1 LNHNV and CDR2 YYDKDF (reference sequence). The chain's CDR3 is CATSILGGSGNTIYF.

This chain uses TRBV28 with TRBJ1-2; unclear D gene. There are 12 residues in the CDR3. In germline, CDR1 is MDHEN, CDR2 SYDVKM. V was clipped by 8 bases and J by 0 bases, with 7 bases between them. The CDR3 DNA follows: TGTGCCAGCGGCGGTGCTAACTATGGCTACACCTTC. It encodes CASGGANYGYTF.

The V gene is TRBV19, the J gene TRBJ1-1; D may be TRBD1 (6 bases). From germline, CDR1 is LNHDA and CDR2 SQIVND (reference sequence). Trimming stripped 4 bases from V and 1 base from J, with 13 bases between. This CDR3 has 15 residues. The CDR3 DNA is TGTGCCAGTAGTAATGCGTGGGGACAGAACACTGAAGCTTTCTTT. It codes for CASSNAWGQNTEAFF. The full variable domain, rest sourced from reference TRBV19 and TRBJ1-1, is DGGITQSPKYLFRKEGQNVTLSCEQNLNHDAMYWYRQDPGQGLRLIYYSQIVNDFQKGDIAEGYSVSREKKESFPLTVTSAQKNPTAFYLCASSNAWGQNTEAFFGQGTRLTVV.

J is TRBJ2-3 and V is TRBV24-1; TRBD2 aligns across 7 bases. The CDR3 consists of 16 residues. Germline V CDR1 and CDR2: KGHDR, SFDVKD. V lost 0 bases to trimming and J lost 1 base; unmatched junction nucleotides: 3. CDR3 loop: CATSDLRGVGTDTQYF. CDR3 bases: TGTGCCACCAGTGATTTGCGGGGGGTGGGCACAGATACGCAGTATTTT.

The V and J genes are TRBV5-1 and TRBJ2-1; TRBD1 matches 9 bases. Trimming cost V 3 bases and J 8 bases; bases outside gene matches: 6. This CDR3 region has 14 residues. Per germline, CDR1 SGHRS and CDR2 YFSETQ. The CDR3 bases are TGCGCCAGCAGCTCTACGACAGGGGGTTATGAGCAGTTCTTC. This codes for CASSSTTGGYEQFF.

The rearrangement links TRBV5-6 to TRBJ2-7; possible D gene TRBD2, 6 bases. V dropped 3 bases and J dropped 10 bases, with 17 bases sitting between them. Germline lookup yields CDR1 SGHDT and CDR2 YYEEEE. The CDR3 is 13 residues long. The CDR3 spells CASSSPHGGVQYV. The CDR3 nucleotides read TGTGCCAGCAGCTCCCCCCACGGGGGTGTACAGTACGTC.

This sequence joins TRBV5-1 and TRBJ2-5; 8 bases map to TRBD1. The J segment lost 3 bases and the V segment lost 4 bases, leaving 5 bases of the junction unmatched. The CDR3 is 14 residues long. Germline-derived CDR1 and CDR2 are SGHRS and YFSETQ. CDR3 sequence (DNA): TGCGCCAGCAGCCCGTACAGGGGGGAAGAGACCCAGTACTTC. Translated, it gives CASSPYRGEETQYF.

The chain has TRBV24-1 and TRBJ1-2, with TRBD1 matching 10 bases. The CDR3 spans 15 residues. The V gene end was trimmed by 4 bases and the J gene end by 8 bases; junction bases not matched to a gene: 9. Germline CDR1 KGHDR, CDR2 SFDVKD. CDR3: CATSDPRQGALGYTF. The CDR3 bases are TGTGCCACCAGTGACCCTCGACAGGGGGCGCTAGGCTACACCTTC.

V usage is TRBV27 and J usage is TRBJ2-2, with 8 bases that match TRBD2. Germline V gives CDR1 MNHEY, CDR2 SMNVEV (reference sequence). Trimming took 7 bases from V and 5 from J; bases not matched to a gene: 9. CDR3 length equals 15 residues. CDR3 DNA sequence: TGTGCCAGCAATTTGGGACTAGGAGGGACCGGGGAGCTGTTTTTT. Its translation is CASNLGLGGTGELFF.

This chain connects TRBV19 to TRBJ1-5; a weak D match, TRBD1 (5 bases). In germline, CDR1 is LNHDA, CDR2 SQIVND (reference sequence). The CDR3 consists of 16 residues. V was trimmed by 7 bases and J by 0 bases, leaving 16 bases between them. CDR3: CASTPYRRASNQPQHF. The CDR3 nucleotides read TGTGCCAGTACCCCTTATCGCAGGGCTAGCAATCAGCCCCAGCATTTT. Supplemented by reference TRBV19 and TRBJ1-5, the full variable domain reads DGGITQSPKYLFRKEGQNVTLSCEQNLNHDAMYWYRQDPGQGLRLIYYSQIVNDFQKGDIAEGYSVSREKKESFPLTVTSAQKNPTAFYLCASTPYRRASNQPQHFGDGTRLSIL.

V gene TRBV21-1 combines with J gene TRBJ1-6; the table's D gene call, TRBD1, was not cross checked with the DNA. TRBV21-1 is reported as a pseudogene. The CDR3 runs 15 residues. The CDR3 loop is CASGRQGPYNSPLHF. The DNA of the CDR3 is TGTGCCAGCGGCAGACAGGGGCCCTATAATTCACCCCTCCACTTT.

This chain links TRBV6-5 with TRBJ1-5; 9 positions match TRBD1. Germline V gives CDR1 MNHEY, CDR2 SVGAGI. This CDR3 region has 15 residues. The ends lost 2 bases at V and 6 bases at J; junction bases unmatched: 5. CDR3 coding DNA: TGTGCCAGCAGTTACCTACAGGGACAGGGTCAGCCCCAGCATTTT. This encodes CASSYLQGQGQPQHF.

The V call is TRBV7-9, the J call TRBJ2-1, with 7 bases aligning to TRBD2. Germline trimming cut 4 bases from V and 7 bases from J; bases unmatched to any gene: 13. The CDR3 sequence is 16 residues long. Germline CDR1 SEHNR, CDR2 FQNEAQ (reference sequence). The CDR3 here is CASSSPRGVPSNEQFF. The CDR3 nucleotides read TGTGCCAGCAGCTCCCCCCGGGGGGTCCCTTCGAATGAGCAGTTCTTC. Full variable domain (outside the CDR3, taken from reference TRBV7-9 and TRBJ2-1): DTGVSQNPRHKITKRGQNVTFRCDPISEHNRLYWYRQTLGQGPEFLTYFQNEAQLEKSRLLSDRFSAERPKGSFSTLEIQRTEQGDSAMYLCASSSPRGVPSNEQFFGPGTRLTVL.

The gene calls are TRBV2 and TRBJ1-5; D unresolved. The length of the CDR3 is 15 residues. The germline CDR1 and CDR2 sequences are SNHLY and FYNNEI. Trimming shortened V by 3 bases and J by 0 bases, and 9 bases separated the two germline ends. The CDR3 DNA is TGTGCCAGCAGTGACGGCGGATATAGCAATCAGCCCCAGCATTTT. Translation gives CASSDGGYSNQPQHF.

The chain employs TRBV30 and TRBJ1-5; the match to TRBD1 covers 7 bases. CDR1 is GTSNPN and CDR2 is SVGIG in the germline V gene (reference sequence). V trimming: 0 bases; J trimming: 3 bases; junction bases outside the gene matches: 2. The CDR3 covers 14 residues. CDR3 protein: CAWSVGTDNQPQHF. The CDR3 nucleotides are TGTGCCTGGAGTGTTGGGACAGACAATCAGCCCCAGCATTTT.

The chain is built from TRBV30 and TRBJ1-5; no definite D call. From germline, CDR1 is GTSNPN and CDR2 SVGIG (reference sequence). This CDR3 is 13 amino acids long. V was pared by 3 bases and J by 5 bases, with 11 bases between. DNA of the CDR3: TGTGCCTGGAGGGGCTCTTCGCATCAGCCCCAGCATTTT. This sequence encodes CAWRGSSHQPQHF.

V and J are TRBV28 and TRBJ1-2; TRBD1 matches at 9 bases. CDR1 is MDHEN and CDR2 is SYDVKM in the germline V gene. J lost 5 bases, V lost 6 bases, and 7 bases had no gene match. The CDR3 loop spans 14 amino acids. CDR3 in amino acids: CASRQGAAQYGYTF. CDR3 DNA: TGTGCCAGCAGACAGGGGGCGGCTCAGTATGGCTACACCTTC.

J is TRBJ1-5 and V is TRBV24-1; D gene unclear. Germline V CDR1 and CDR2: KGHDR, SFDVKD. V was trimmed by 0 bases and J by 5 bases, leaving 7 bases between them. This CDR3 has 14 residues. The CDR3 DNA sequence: TGTGCCACCAGTGATTTGCGGAGCTATCAGCCCCAGCATTTT. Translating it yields CATSDLRSYQPQHF.